The 5 T cell receptor beta chains below come from one sample, sequenced in a study of T-cell reconstitution after alpha-beta-depleted transplantation in children. Unique molecular identifiers featured in how the TCRbeta library was prepared. TCRdb fed the PCR reads into MiXCR, producing one record per CDR3 protein. Among around 450,000 distinct CDR3 sequences listed, 10% to 13% were seen once. Here the sequenced sample was PBMCs, taken before TCRalphabeta/CD19-depleted stem cell transplant. The receptors were gathered from a child younger than 10 with inherited bone marrow failure, due to receive a stem cell transplant.

This clonotype was seen many times. The V call is TRBV6-5, the J call TRBJ2-3; 7 positions match TRBD1. This CDR3 is built from 15 residues. Germline CDR1 is MNHEY and CDR2 is SVGAGI. The trim removed 2 bases at V and 3 bases at J, leaving 5 bases unmatched. CDR3 sequence reads: CASSYTGQATDTQYF. Written as DNA, the CDR3 is TGTGCCAGCAGTTACACCGGACAGGCGACAGATACGCAGTATTTT.

This clonotype was seen repeatedly, ten times or more. The chain employs TRBV6-2 or TRBV6-3 and TRBJ2-2; unclear D gene. V was trimmed by 3 bases and J by 6 bases, leaving 5 bases between them. The CDR3 covers 12 residues. Germline V gene lookup returns CDR1 MNHEY and CDR2 SVGEGT. In nucleotides, the CDR3 is TGTGCCAGCAGTTATGGTTCCGGGGAGCTGTTTTTT. Amino acids: CASSYGSGELFF.

This clonotype was observed many times. The chain is built from TRBV7-2 and TRBJ2-7; D gene unclear. The CDR3 is 11 amino acids. Germline CDR1 is SGHTA and CDR2 is FQGNSA. Trimming stripped 5 bases from V and 4 bases from J, with 6 bases between. The CDR3 DNA is TGTGCCAGCAGCCCCATGTACGAGCAGTACTTC. This sequence encodes CASSPMYEQYF.

V is TRBV20-1 and J is TRBJ2-1; TRBD2 agrees at 15 bases. The V gene's germline CDR1 is DFQATT and CDR2 SNEGSKA (reference sequence). The CDR3 is 17 residues long. After removal of 1 base from V and 6 bases from J, the junction contained 7 bases not matched to a gene. CDR3 bases: TGCAGTGCTAGAGGAAATGGACTAGCGGGAGGGCTCAATGAGCAGTTCTTC. This gives the protein CSARGNGLAGGLNEQFF.

This clonotype was found many times. This chain uses TRBV7-2 with TRBJ1-2, with a weak D call TRBD1 (5 bases). Germline V CDR1 and CDR2: SGHTA, FQGNSA. Deletions cut 8 bases from V and 10 bases from J, with 14 bases between. The CDR3 runs to 11 residues. CDR3 sequence (DNA): TGTGCCAGCTCGGGGCAAAAATACTACACCTTC. Translated, it gives CASSGQKYYTF.